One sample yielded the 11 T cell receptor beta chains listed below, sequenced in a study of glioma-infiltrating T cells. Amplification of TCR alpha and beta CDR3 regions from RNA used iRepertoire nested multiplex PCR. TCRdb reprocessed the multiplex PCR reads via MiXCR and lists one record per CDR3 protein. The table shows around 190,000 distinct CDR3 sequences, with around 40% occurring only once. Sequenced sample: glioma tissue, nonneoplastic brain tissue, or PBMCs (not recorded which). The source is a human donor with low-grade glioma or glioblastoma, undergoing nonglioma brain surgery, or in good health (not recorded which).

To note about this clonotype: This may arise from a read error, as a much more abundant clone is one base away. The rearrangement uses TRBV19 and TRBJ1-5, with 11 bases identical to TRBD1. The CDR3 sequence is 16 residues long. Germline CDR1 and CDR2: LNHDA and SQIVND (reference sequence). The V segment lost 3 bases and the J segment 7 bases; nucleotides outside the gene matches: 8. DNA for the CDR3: TGTGCCAGTAGTATCCGGGGACAGGGGGGGGAGCAGCCCCAGCATTTT. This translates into CASSIRGQGGEQPQHF. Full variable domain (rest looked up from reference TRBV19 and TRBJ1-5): DGGITQSPKYLFRKEGQNVTLSCEQNLNHDAMYWYRQDPGQGLRLIYYSQIVNDFQKGDIAEGYSVSREKKESFPLTVTSAQKNPTAFYLCASSIRGQGGEQPQHFGDGTRLSIL.

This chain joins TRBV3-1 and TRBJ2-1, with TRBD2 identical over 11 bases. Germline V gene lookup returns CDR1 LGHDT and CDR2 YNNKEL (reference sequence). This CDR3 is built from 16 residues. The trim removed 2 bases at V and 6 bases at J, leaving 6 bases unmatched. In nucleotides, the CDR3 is TGTGCCAGCAGCCAACCTTTTAGCGGGAGGGCCAATGAGCAGTTCTTC. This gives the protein CASSQPFSGRANEQFF.

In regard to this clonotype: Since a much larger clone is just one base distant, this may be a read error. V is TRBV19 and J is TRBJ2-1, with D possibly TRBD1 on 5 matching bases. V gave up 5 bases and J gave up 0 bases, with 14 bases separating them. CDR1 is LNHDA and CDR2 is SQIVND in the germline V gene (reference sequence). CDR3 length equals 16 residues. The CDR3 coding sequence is TGTGCCAGTAGTTGGACAAAGTCTACCTCCTACAATGAGCAGTTCTTC. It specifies CASSWTKSTSYNEQFF.

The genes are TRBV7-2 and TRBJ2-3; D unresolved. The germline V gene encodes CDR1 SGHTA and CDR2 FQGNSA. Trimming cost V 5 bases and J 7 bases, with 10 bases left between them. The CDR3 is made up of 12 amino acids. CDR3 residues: CASSLQRNTQYF. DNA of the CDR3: TGTGCCAGCAGCCTACAAAGAAATACGCAGTATTTT.

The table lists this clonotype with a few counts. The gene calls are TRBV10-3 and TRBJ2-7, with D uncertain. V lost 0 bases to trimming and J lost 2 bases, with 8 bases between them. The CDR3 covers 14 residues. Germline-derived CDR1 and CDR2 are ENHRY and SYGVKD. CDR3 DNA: TGTGCCATCAGTGAGTCCTATCCGGCCTACGAGCAGTACTTC. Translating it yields CAISESYPAYEQYF.

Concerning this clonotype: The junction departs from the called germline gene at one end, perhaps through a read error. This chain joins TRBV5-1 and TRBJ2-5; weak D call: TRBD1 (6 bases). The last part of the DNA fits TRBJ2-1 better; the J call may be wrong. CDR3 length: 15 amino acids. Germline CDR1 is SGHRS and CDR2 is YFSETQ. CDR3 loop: CASSLSGDTYSEQFF. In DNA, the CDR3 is TGCGCCAGCAGCTTGTCAGGGGATACCTACAGTGAGCAGTTCTTC.

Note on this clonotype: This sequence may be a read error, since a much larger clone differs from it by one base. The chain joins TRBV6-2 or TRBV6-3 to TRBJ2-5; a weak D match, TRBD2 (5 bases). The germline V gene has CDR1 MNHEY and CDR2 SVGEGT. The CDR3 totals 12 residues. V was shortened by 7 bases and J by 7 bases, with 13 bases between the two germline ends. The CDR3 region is CASKEEDRTQYF. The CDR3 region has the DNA TGTGCCAGCAAGGAGGAGGATCGGACCCAGTACTTC.

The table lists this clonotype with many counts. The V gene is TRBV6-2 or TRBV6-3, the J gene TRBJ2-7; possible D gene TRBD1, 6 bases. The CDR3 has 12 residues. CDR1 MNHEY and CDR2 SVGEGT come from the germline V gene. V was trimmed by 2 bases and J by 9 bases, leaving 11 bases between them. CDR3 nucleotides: TGTGCCAGCAGTTACGCGCAACAGGGGCAGTACTTC. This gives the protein CASSYAQQGQYF.

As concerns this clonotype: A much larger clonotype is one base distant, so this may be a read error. CDR3 nucleotide sequence: TGCAGTGCTTCACGGTACAATTTTTACGAGCAGTTCTTC. This sequence encodes CSASRYNFYEQFF. The gene calls are TRBV20-1 and TRBJ2-1, with D unresolved. Trimming removed 5 bases from V and 10 bases from J, with 18 bases in between. Per germline, CDR1 DFQATT and CDR2 SNEGSKA (reference sequence). The CDR3 sequence is 13 residues long.

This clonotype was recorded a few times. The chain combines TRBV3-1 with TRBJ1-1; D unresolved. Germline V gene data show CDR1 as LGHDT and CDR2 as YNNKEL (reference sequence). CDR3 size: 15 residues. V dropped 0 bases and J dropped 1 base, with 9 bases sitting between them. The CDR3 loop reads CASSQEGHPNTEAFF. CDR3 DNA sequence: TGTGCCAGCAGCCAAGAAGGTCACCCGAACACTGAAGCTTTCTTT.

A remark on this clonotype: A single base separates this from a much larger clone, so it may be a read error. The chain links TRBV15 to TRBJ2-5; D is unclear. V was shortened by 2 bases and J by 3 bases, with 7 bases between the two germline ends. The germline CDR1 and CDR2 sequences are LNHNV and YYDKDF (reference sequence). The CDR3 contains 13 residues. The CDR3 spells CATSRRRKETQYF. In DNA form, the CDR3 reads TGTGCCACCAGCAGACGCCGGAAAGAGACCCAGTACTTC.